The next 5 T cell receptor beta chains were all read from a single sample in a study of Graves' ophthalmopathy and Graves' hyperthyroidism. Scientists amplified the TCR beta CDR3 regions from RNA transcripts. First-round RT-PCR relied on HTBI primers, and a second-round multiplex PCR came next. TCRdb called the multiplex PCR reads again in MiXCR, with one record for every CDR3 protein. The table records about 480,000 distinct CDR3 sequences, around an eighth of them present only once. Input material: blood. The receptor set was obtained from a woman in her twenties or thirties with Graves' ophthalmopathy.

A few counts support this clonotype. The chain recombines TRBV4-1 with TRBJ2-3; 9 positions agree with TRBD2. Germline V lookup: CDR1 MGHRA, CDR2 YSYEKL. The CDR3 length is 16 residues. After removal of 4 bases from V and 2 bases from J, the junction contained 7 bases not matched to a gene. In DNA form, the CDR3 reads TGCGCCAGCAGCCTTAGCGGGGGAGAAACCACAGATACGCAGTATTTT. This sequence encodes CASSLSGGETTDTQYF.

This clonotype was seen only a few times. V is TRBV19 and J is TRBJ1-1, with TRBD1 as a possible D gene (6 bases). The CDR3 is made up of 18 amino acids. Trimming took off 1 base at V and 4 bases at J, with 22 bases between the two ends. Per germline, CDR1 LNHDA and CDR2 SQIVND (reference sequence). The CDR3 nucleotides are TGTGCCAGTAGTATAGTCCTTGGGGGCCCGGCGGCGGGCACTGAAGCTTTCTTT. Its protein is CASSIVLGGPAAGTEAFF. Using reference TRBV19 and TRBJ1-1 for the parts outside the CDR3, the full variable domain is DGGITQSPKYLFRKEGQNVTLSCEQNLNHDAMYWYRQDPGQGLRLIYYSQIVNDFQKGDIAEGYSVSREKKESFPLTVTSAQKNPTAFYLCASSIVLGGPAAGTEAFFGQGTRLTVV.

J is TRBJ2-5 and V is TRBV6-1, with D possibly being TRBD1 or TRBD2 (7 bases each). Trimming removed 4 bases at V and 4 bases at J, with 13 bases between. This CDR3 has 14 amino acids. CDR1 and CDR2 from the germline V gene are MNHNS and SASEGT. CDR3 loop: CASSAQGGGETQYF. Written as DNA, the CDR3 is TGTGCCAGCAGTGCCCAGGGGGGGGGAGAGACCCAGTACTTC.

The V and J genes are TRBV19 and TRBJ1-1, with D unclear. In germline, CDR1 is LNHDA, CDR2 SQIVND (reference sequence). Trimming pared 11 bases from V and 6 bases from J, leaving 19 bases between. This CDR3 spans 13 amino acids. CDR3 bases: TGTGCCCCTGGACCCCGGACCTTCCCTGAAGCTTTCTTT. As protein: CAPGPRTFPEAFF.

The chain links TRBV6-1 to TRBJ1-1; perhaps TRBD1 as D (6 bases). Trimming took 6 bases from V and 3 from J, leaving 14 bases between them. The CDR3 runs 14 residues. Germline CDR1 and CDR2: MNHNS and SASEGT. CDR3 sequence reads: CASRSRGRYTEAFF. In nucleotides, the CDR3 is TGTGCCAGCAGATCGCGGGGGCGGTACACTGAAGCTTTCTTT.